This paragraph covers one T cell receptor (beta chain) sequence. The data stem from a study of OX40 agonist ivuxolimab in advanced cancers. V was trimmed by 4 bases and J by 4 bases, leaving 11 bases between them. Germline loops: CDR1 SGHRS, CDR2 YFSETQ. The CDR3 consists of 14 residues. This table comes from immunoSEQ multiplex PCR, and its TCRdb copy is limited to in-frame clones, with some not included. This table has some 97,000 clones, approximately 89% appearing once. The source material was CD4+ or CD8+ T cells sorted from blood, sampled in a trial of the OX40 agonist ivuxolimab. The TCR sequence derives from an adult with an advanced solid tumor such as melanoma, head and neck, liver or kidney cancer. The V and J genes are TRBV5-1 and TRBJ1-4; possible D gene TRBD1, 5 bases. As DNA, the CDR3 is TGCGCCAGCAGCCCCTGGGGGGGTAATGAAAAACTGTTTTTT. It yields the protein CASSPWGGNEKLFF.